These T cell receptor beta chains were read from a single sample in a study of blood T cell repertoires in COVID-19. The repertoire was sequenced with immunoSEQ multiplex PCR; TCRdb's copy has only in-frame clones and lacks some. The repertoire holds some 500,000 clones, about 89% seen once, with roughly 7.4% in the top ten. The specimen was peripheral blood. Receptor source: a woman in her forties or fifties with COVID-19, enrolled during active disease. Each CDR3 is given with its conserved first and last residue. The D gene is left open where the match is weak. Size is stated for part of the rows, as once, few or many counts, or as a class when the clone is expanded.

clone_size	d_call	v_call	j_call	cdr3_nt	cdr3_aa
-	-	TRBV19	TRBJ1-6	TGTGCCAGTAGTCCCCTCTGGAGTAATTCACCCCTCCACTTT	CASSPLWSNSPLHF
-	TRBD2	TRBV6-1	TRBJ2-7	TGTGCCAGCAGTGAACACCGAGATCTTAGCGGGGATTTTTTTTACGAGCAGTACTTC	CASSEHRDLSGDFFYEQYF
-	TRBD1	TRBV6-1	TRBJ2-7	TGTGCCAGCAGTGCAGAGGGCAGGGGGCCGGTCCCCTACGAGCAGTACTTC	CASSAEGRGPVPYEQYF
few	TRBD1	TRBV30	TRBJ1-2	TGTGCCCATCAAGGGGGCGTAGGTAACTATGGCTACACCTTC	CAHQGGVGNYGYTF
-	TRBD1	TRBV5-1	TRBJ1-1	TGCGCCAGCAGCTCCGGGACAGGGTACACTGAAGCTTTCTTT	CASSSGTGYTEAFF
-	-	TRBV28	TRBJ1-2	TGTGCCAGCAGTCCCCCGGACATTAAAGGTGGAGGCTACACCTTC	CASSPPDIKGGGYTF
once	TRBD1	TRBV5-1	TRBJ2-1	TGCGCCAGCAGCGCCGGGACAGGCAATGAGCAGTTCTTC	CASSAGTGNEQFF
-	TRBD1	TRBV30	TRBJ1-2	TGTGCCTGGAGCCGGGGACAGGGGAATTATGGCTACACCTTC	CAWSRGQGNYGYTF
-	TRBD1	TRBV20-1	TRBJ2-7	TGCAGTGCTAGTCAGGACAGGGGCTCCTACGAGCAGTACTTC	CSASQDRGSYEQYF
-	-	TRBV4-1	TRBJ1-1	TGCGCCAGCAGCCAAGATTTGGGCAGCCTGAACACTGAAGCTTTCTTT	CASSQDLGSLNTEAFF
-	-	TRBV24-1	TRBJ1-2	TGTGCCACCAGTGATGAGAGTGGTGGCTACACCTTC	CATSDESGGYTF
-	TRBD1	TRBV6-5	TRBJ1-2	TGTGCCAGCAGTAGTCCCGGGACAGGGGCGGGCTACACCTTC	CASSSPGTGAGYTF
-	-	TRBV7-3	TRBJ2-2	TGTGCCAGCAGCTTATCGCCAGGGAAGAAGGCCGGGGAGCTGTTTTTT	CASSLSPGKKAGELFF
-	-	TRBV9	TRBJ1-2	TGTGCCAGCAGAGGAGTTTATGGCTACACCTTC	CASRGVYGYTF
once	TRBD2	TRBV3-1/TRBV3-2	TRBJ2-7	TGTGCCAGCAGCCAAGGAACTAGCGGGGGCTACGAGCAGTACTTC	CASSQGTSGGYEQYF
-	-	TRBV18	TRBJ1-1	TGTGCCAGCTCAGGCGTGGGGGGGAACACTGAAGCTTTCTTT	CASSGVGGNTEAFF
-	TRBD1	TRBV5-1	TRBJ2-1	TGCGCCAGCAGCGTCGACAGGGGAGTATACAATGAGCAGTTCTTC	CASSVDRGVYNEQFF
-	-	TRBV29-1	TRBJ2-2	TGCAGCGTTGAAAAGGGTTCAGGGATCGGGGAGCTGTTTTTT	CSVEKGSGIGELFF
-	TRBD2	TRBV3-1/TRBV3-2	TRBJ2-1	TGTGCCAGCAGCCAGGGGACTAGTAATCCGTTCTTC	CASSQGTSNPFF
-	-	TRBV24-1	TRBJ2-7	TGTGCCACCGGTTCTGGCAGCTCCTACGAGCAGTACTTC	CATGSGSSYEQYF
-	-	TRBV14	TRBJ1-4	TGTGCCAGCAGCCAATCGAATGAAAAACTGTTTTTT	CASSQSNEKLFF
-	-	TRBV2	TRBJ2-3	TGTGCCAGCAGAGCCGATACAGGAACAAGGCCGGATACGCAGTATTTT	CASRADTGTRPDTQYF
-	TRBD1	TRBV9	TRBJ2-6	TGTGCCAGCAGCGTAAGGGACAGGGGTCTCTCTGGGGCCAACGTCCTGACTTTC	CASSVRDRGLSGANVLTF
-	TRBD1	TRBV9	TRBJ1-1	TGTGCCAGCAGCGAGGGGGCTCGAGGGACTGAAGCTTTCTTT	CASSEGARGTEAFF
-	TRBD2	TRBV5-5	TRBJ2-7	TGTGCCAGCAGCTTAGGCCTAGCGGAGCCCTACGAGCAGTACTTC	CASSLGLAEPYEQYF
-	TRBD1	TRBV6-5	TRBJ2-1	TGTGCCAGCAGTCCCGGACAGGGCCTCCAGCAGTTCTTC	CASSPGQGLQQFF
-	TRBD1	TRBV29-1	TRBJ2-7	TGCAGCGTTAGAGCGCCGGGACAGATTAATCCCTACGAGCAGTACTTC	CSVRAPGQINPYEQYF
-	-	TRBV5-1	TRBJ1-1	TGCGCCAGCAGCTTGGCAGGGAACACTGAAGCTTTCTTT	CASSLAGNTEAFF
-	TRBD1	TRBV6-5	TRBJ2-7	TGTGCCAGCAGCTCCGGGACAGGTCGGTACGAGCAGTACTTC	CASSSGTGRYEQYF
-	-	TRBV20-1	TRBJ1-5	TGCAGTGCTAGTCGAGGGGGACGGGATCAGCCCCAGCATTTT	CSASRGGRDQPQHF
few	-	TRBV19	TRBJ1-1	TGTGCCAGTAGTCCAAGGACAAGTCGGACTGAAGCTTTCTTT	CASSPRTSRTEAFF
-	-	TRBV7-9	TRBJ2-7	TGTGCCAGCAGCAACCGACAGAAGCCCTACGAGCAGTACTTC	CASSNRQKPYEQYF
-	-	TRBV19	TRBJ1-1	TGTGCCAGTTCACAGGTTTTGAACACTGAAGCTTTCTTT	CASSQVLNTEAFF
once	TRBD1	TRBV4-1	TRBJ1-1	TGCGCCAGCAGCCATGGGAAGGGGGCAAGGAACACTGAAGCTTTCTTT	CASSHGKGARNTEAFF
-	TRBD1	TRBV4-2	TRBJ1-4	TGTGCCAGCAGCCCCCGGGACAGGGCGAATGAAAAACTGTTTTTT	CASSPRDRANEKLFF
-	-	TRBV21-1	TRBJ1-1	TGTGCCAGCAGCATAAGGACAGTCACTGAAGCTTTCTTT	CASSIRTVTEAFF
-	-	TRBV2	TRBJ1-4	TGTGCCAGCAGTCCCAGGGTTTCTAATGAAAAACTGTTTTTT	CASSPRVSNEKLFF
-	TRBD1	TRBV19	TRBJ2-1	TGTGCCAGTAGTTGGGAGACAGGGTTTCGGAATGAGCAGTTCTTC	CASSWETGFRNEQFF
-	-	TRBV12-3/TRBV12-4	TRBJ1-4	TGTGCCAGCAGGAGACAGTCTAATGAAAAACTGTTTTTT	CASRRQSNEKLFF
-	TRBD2	TRBV24-1	TRBJ2-7	TGTGCCACCTCAGGACTAGCGGGGGAAGAGCAGTACTTC	CATSGLAGEEQYF
-	-	TRBV5-1	TRBJ1-2	TGCGCCAGCAGCTTATCGCGGGCCGGGGGGGAAGGCTACACCTTC	CASSLSRAGGEGYTF
-	TRBD1	TRBV7-9	TRBJ1-5	TGTGCCAGCAGGCACACGGGACAGGGCAGCAATCAGCCCCAGCATTTT	CASRHTGQGSNQPQHF
-	-	TRBV27	TRBJ1-3	TGTGCCAGCAGCCCCGCCAGGGGTGGAAACACCATATATTTT	CASSPARGGNTIYF
-	TRBD2	TRBV6-1	TRBJ2-3	TGTGCCAGCAGTGAATCCCGACTAGCGGGCACAGATACGCAGTATTTT	CASSESRLAGTDTQYF
-	-	TRBV19	TRBJ2-1	TGTGCCAGTAGTTCGGGAAATTTAGTCGCTAAGCAGTTCTTC	CASSSGNLVAKQFF
-	-	TRBV28	TRBJ2-3	TGTGCCAGCAGGGGGGGTGCAGATACGCAGTATTTT	CASRGGADTQYF